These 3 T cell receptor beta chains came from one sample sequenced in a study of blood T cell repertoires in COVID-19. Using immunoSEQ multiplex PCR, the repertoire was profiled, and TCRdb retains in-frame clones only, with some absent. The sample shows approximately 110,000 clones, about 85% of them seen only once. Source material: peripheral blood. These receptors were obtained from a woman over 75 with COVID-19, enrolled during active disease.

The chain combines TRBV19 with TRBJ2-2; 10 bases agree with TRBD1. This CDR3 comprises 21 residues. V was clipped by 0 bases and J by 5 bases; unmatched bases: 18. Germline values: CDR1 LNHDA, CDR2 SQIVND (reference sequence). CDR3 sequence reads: CASSIEGVPGQGYDITGELFF. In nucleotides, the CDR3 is TGTGCCAGTAGTATAGAAGGGGTCCCGGGACAGGGGTACGATATTACCGGGGAGCTGTTTTTT. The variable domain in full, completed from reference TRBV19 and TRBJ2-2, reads DGGITQSPKYLFRKEGQNVTLSCEQNLNHDAMYWYRQDPGQGLRLIYYSQIVNDFQKGDIAEGYSVSREKKESFPLTVTSAQKNPTAFYLCASSIEGVPGQGYDITGELFFGEGSRLTVL.

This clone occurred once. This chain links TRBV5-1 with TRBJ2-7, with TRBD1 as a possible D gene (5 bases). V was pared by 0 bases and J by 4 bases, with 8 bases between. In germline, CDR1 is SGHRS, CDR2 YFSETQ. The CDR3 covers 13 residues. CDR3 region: CASSLEGRYEQYF. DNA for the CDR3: TGCGCCAGCAGCTTGGAGGGGCGGTACGAGCAGTACTTC.

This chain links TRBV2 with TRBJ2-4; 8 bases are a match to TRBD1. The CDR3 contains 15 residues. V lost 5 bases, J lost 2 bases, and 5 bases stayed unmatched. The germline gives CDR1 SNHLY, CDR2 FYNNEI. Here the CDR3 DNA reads TGTGCCAGCAGTCAGGGGGCCTTATCCAAAAACATTCAGTACTTC. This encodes CASSQGALSKNIQYF.